The 21 T cell receptor beta chains below were found in one sample sequenced in a study of PD-1 blockade in mismatch repair-deficient tumors. Clones were sequenced by immunoSEQ multiplex PCR, and TCRdb holds only the in-frame ones, with some missing. Here the sample spans 35,000 to 40,000 clones, more than 75% being singletons. The sample in question was peripheral blood, obtained 4 weeks after starting pembrolizumab. These TCRs come from an adult with mismatch repair-deficient cancer.

The rearrangement joins TRBV7-9 to TRBJ1-2; D unclear. This CDR3 has 15 residues. V was clipped by 1 base and J by 4 bases, with 13 bases between them. Germline loops: CDR1 SEHNR, CDR2 FQNEAQ (reference sequence). The CDR3 DNA is TGTGCCAGCAGCTTAGGTCTCCCGGGAGGCTATGGCTACACCTTC. Protein sequence: CASSLGLPGGYGYTF.

The chain recombines TRBV11-3 with TRBJ1-3; D gene uncertain. Germline loops: CDR1 SGHNT, CDR2 YENEEA. Trimming cost V 5 bases and J 2 bases, with 16 bases left between them. The CDR3 totals 16 residues. CDR3 coding DNA: TGTGCCAGCAGCCGCGTAGGAGAGGGCGCTGGAAACACCATATATTTT. This sequence encodes CASSRVGEGAGNTIYF.

V usage is TRBV9 and J usage is TRBJ2-5; D is possibly TRBD2 (7 bases). The germline CDR1 and CDR2 sequences are SGDLS and YYNGEE. Between the trimmed V and J ends, which lost 3 bases and 5 bases, there was a span of 17 bases. This CDR3 spans 15 amino acids. As DNA, the CDR3 is TGTGCCAGCAGCGAGGGAGGGTACAGGGCGGAGACCCAGTACTTC. It encodes CASSEGGYRAETQYF.

This clone was counted many times. The chain employs TRBV6-5 and TRBJ2-1, with TRBD2 identical over 13 bases. Trimming took 6 bases from V and 9 from J; bases not matched to a gene: 5. Looked up from germline, CDR1 is MNHEY and CDR2 is SVGAGI. The CDR3 is 14 residues long. The CDR3 spells CASRSGLAGIEQFF. CDR3 DNA: TGTGCCAGCAGATCGGGACTAGCGGGAATTGAGCAGTTCTTC.

The chain carries TRBV19 and TRBJ1-2, with 9 bases identical to TRBD1. With 6 bases clipped from V and 7 bases from J, the junction kept 9 bases outside the gene matches. Germline CDR1 reads LNHDA; CDR2 reads SQIVND (reference sequence). The CDR3 extends over 14 amino acids. The CDR3 reads CASRGPQGAGGYTF. For the CDR3, the DNA is TGTGCCAGTAGGGGGCCACAGGGGGCGGGTGGCTACACCTTC. The full variable domain, completed using reference TRBV19 and TRBJ1-2, is DGGITQSPKYLFRKEGQNVTLSCEQNLNHDAMYWYRQDPGQGLRLIYYSQIVNDFQKGDIAEGYSVSREKKESFPLTVTSAQKNPTAFYLCASRGPQGAGGYTFGSGTRLTVV.

This clone was detected a few times. The chain carries TRBV7-6 and TRBJ2-7; 7 bases fit TRBD2. CDR1 and CDR2 (germline): SGHVS, FNYEAQ. Germline trimming cut 1 base from V and 6 bases from J; bases unmatched to any gene: 6. The CDR3 totals 14 residues. The CDR3 is CASSLGHPGGEQYF. The CDR3 coding sequence is TGTGCCAGCAGCTTAGGGCACCCGGGGGGCGAGCAGTACTTC.

The J gene is TRBJ1-5, the V gene TRBV9, with 8 bases that match TRBD1. Germline V lookup: CDR1 SGDLS, CDR2 YYNGEE. Trimming at V came to 3 bases and at J to 6 bases, leaving 8 bases not matched to a gene. This CDR3 contains 15 residues. The CDR3 DNA follows: TGTGCCAGCAGCGCATCGGACAGGGTCAGTCAGCCCCAGCATTTT. The encoded protein is CASSASDRVSQPQHF. Filled out from reference TRBV9 and TRBJ1-5, the complete variable domain reads DSGVTQTPKHLITATGQRVTLRCSPRSGDLSVYWYQQSLDQGLQFLIQYYNGEERAKGNILERFSAQQFPDLHSELNLSSLELGDSALYFCASSASDRVSQPQHFGDGTRLSIL.

The chain has TRBV6-6 and TRBJ2-7; TRBD1 aligns across 10 bases. The junction had 4 bases not matched to a gene; V was cut back by 0 bases and J by 5 bases. This CDR3 has 15 residues. CDR1 is MNHNY, CDR2 SVGAGI, per germline (reference sequence). CDR3: CASSYSRDRGDEQYF. For the CDR3, the DNA is TGTGCCAGCAGTTACTCGAGGGACAGGGGTGACGAGCAGTACTTC.

This clone was recorded a few times. This chain links TRBV2 with TRBJ2-3, with 10 bases identical to TRBD2. This CDR3 contains 15 residues. Per germline, CDR1 SNHLY and CDR2 FYNNEI. The V and J ends lost 4 bases and 2 bases, in that order; junction bases with no gene match: 3. In nucleotides, the CDR3 is TGTGCCAGCAGTGTAAGCGGGAGGGTCACAGATACGCAGTATTTT. Its protein product is CASSVSGRVTDTQYF.

The V and J genes are TRBV6-5 and TRBJ1-5; D gene uncertain. The CDR3 has 15 residues. Looked up from germline, CDR1 is MNHEY and CDR2 is SVGAGI. The germline V and J ends were trimmed by 2 bases and 0 bases, with 8 bases remaining between them. CDR3 bases: TGTGCCAGCAGTTACGATAGGGATAGCAATCAGCCCCAGCATTTT. Protein: CASSYDRDSNQPQHF.

The rearrangement uses TRBV9 and TRBJ2-2; D uncertain. V was clipped by 0 bases and J by 4 bases, with 7 bases between them. The CDR3 has 14 residues. Per the germline V gene, CDR1 is SGDLS and CDR2 is YYNGEE. The CDR3 DNA reads as TGTGCCAGCAGCGTAGCTGACTTCACCGGGGAGCTGTTTTTT. Translation: CASSVADFTGELFF.

CDR3 nucleotide sequence: TGTGCCAGCGGGGGTGAAGGGCAGAGCTACGAGCAGTACTTC. Protein: CASGGEGQSYEQYF. The J gene is TRBJ2-7, the V gene TRBV28, with D perhaps matching TRBD1 or TRBD2 (5 bases each). The CDR3 is made up of 14 amino acids. CDR1 and CDR2 from the germline V gene are MDHEN and SYDVKM. With 8 bases removed from V and 3 bases from J, the gap between germline ends came to 17 bases.

The gene calls are TRBV7-8 and TRBJ2-5; TRBD2 agrees at 13 bases. Unmatched junction bases numbered 5, after V lost 3 bases and J lost 10 bases. This CDR3 comprises 14 residues. In germline, CDR1 is SGHVS, CDR2 FQNEAQ. The CDR3 sequence is CASSLLLAGGVQYF. The CDR3 DNA is TGTGCCAGCAGCTTGTTACTAGCGGGAGGGGTCCAGTACTTC. Complete variable domain (other parts from reference TRBV7-8 and TRBJ2-5): GAGVSQSPRYKVAKRGQDVALRCDPISGHVSLFWYQQALGQGPEFLTYFQNEAQLDKSGLPSDRFFAERPEGSVSTLKIQRTQQEDSAVYLCASSLLLAGGVQYFGPGTRLLVL.

V gene TRBV6-5 combines with J gene TRBJ2-2; the match to TRBD1 covers 7 bases. Germline V CDR1 and CDR2: MNHEY, SVGAGI. V lost 7 bases and J lost 5; bases outside the gene matches: 7. This CDR3 has 14 residues. The CDR3 protein is CASTQGRGTGELFF. CDR3 nucleotides: TGTGCCAGCACACAGGGGCGTGGGACCGGGGAGCTGTTTTTT.

As DNA, the CDR3 is TGTGCCAGCAGCGCGAACCCGGACAGCTCCTACGAGCAGTACTTC. It encodes CASSANPDSSYEQYF. The V and J genes are TRBV11-3 and TRBJ2-7; D perhaps matches TRBD1 (6 bases). With 5 bases removed from V and 0 bases from J, the gap between germline ends came to 14 bases. The CDR3 is 15 residues long. The germline V gene encodes CDR1 SGHNT and CDR2 YENEEA.

The chain uses TRBV10-3 and TRBJ1-2, with D hard to call. CDR3 size: 15 residues. The V gene's germline CDR1 is ENHRY and CDR2 SYGVKD. Trimming cost V 10 bases and J 6 bases, with 24 bases left between them. In DNA form, the CDR3 reads TGTGCCAGCAGCGACGACGCAAGGAGGCGTGATGGCTACACCTTC. As protein: CASSDDARRRDGYTF.

This chain links TRBV11-2 with TRBJ2-7; D is perhaps TRBD1 or TRBD2 (5 bases each). CDR1 SGHAT and CDR2 FQNNGV come from the germline V gene. V lost 1 base, J lost 7 bases, and 8 bases lay in between. There are 12 residues in the CDR3. In DNA form, the CDR3 reads TGTGCCAGCAGCTTAGGGGGGACGGAGCAGTACTTC. Protein: CASSLGGTEQYF. The entire variable domain, with the rest obtained from reference TRBV11-2 and TRBJ2-7, is as follows: EAGVAQSPRYKIIEKRQSVAFWCNPISGHATLYWYQQILGQGPKLLIQFQNNGVVDDSQLPKDRFSAERLKGVDSTLKIQPAKLEDSAVYLCASSLGGTEQYFGPGTRLTVT.

Written as DNA, the CDR3 is TGTGCCAGCAGGATTACCTCGGGACAGGGAGACAATGGCTACACCTTC. Residues: CASRITSGQGDNGYTF. V is TRBV2 and J is TRBJ1-2; 9 nucleotides match TRBD1. Germline CDR1 and CDR2: SNHLY and FYNNEI. The CDR3 length is 16 residues. The trim removed 6 bases at V and 6 bases at J, leaving 14 bases unmatched.

The chain is built from TRBV2 and TRBJ1-1, with TRBD1 matching 8 bases. CDR1 SNHLY and CDR2 FYNNEI come from the germline V gene. The CDR3 contains 14 residues. The V and J ends lost 6 bases and 4 bases, in that order; junction bases with no gene match: 7. The CDR3 protein is CASSTDRGSTEAFF. CDR3 sequence (DNA): TGTGCCAGCAGCACCGACAGGGGTTCCACTGAAGCTTTCTTT.

The CDR3 nucleotides are TGTGCCAGCAGCAAAGATGAGGACAGGGGATATCATGGTGAAAAACTGTTTTTT. As protein: CASSKDEDRGYHGEKLFF. This rearrangement joins TRBV21-1 to TRBJ1-4; no DNA check was done on the table's D call, TRBD1. TRBV21-1 is tagged as a pseudogene. CDR3 size: 18 residues.

This clone was seen once. The chain has TRBV5-4 and TRBJ1-2; D unresolved. CDR1 and CDR2 (germline): SGHNT, YYREEE (reference sequence). This CDR3 comprises 13 residues. Deletions cut 6 bases from V and 4 bases from J, with 13 bases between. This chain's CDR3 is CASTPRDSYGYTF. The CDR3 bases are TGTGCCAGCACCCCTAGGGATAGCTATGGCTACACCTTC.